The clone carrying this TCR beta chain came up a few times. TCRdb independently ran MiXCR on the 5' RACE reads; one entry per CDR3 protein. The profile shows about 500,000 distinct CDR3 sequences, roughly 22% of them singletons. The source of the sample is a study of T-cell memory formation after mild COVID-19. Trimming pared 2 bases from V and 6 bases from J, leaving 17 bases between. The CDR3 sequence is 15 residues long. The J gene is TRBJ2-7, the V gene TRBV12-3 or TRBV12-4, with D maybe TRBD2 (5 bases). The sequenced material came from PBMCs or a T cell subset sorted from them (not recorded which). The TCR originated in an adult woman who had mild COVID-19 (a few samples of this study predate the infection). Cell type and time point are not known. Here the CDR3 reads CASSLSRLGGSEQYF. The DNA of the CDR3 is TGTGCCAGCAGTTTATCCAGACTTGGAGGCTCCGAGCAGTACTTC.